A single sample is the source of the 7 T cell receptor beta chains below, sequenced in a study of blood T cell repertoires in COVID-19. Produced via immunoSEQ multiplex PCR; TCRdb's table is partial and in-frame only. The data contain roughly 300,000 clones, more than 75% of them seen just once; the ten biggest clones take up roughly a tenth. The source material was PBMCs or T cells enriched from blood (not recorded which). These TCRs come from a woman aged 18-35 years who had recovered from COVID-19.

The chain carries TRBV7-9 and TRBJ1-1; a weak D match, TRBD1 (5 bases). CDR1 SEHNR and CDR2 FQNEAQ come from the germline V gene (reference sequence). This CDR3 comprises 14 residues. Trimming cost V 5 bases and J 8 bases, with 18 bases left between them. DNA of the CDR3: TGTGCCAGCAGCCCCGGACGGACACGCCGAGAAGCTTTCTTT. It is translated as CASSPGRTRREAFF.

The CDR3: CASRLSRSGVPFNEKLFF. The CDR3 DNA sequence: TGTGCAAGTCGCTTATCGAGGAGCGGGGTCCCATTTAATGAAAAACTGTTTTTT. The rearrangement links TRBV12-2 to TRBJ1-4. TRBV12-2 corresponds to a pseudogene. This CDR3 has 18 amino acids.

The chain joins TRBV7-6 to TRBJ2-1, with TRBD2 identical over 9 bases. This CDR3 spans 15 amino acids. The V gene's germline CDR1 is SGHVS and CDR2 FNYEAQ. With V trimmed by 3 bases and J by 4 bases, 4 bases remained unmatched. The CDR3 DNA is TGTGCCAGCAGCTTTCTAGCGGGACGATACAATGAGCAGTTCTTC. This codes for CASSFLAGRYNEQFF.

This chain links TRBV5-6 with TRBJ1-3; weak D call: TRBD1 (6 bases). The V end was cut by 4 bases, the J end by 2 bases, with 13 bases between. CDR1 and CDR2 from the germline V gene are SGHDT and YYEEEE. The CDR3 length is 15 residues. CDR3 region: CASSPAGVAGNTIYF. The CDR3, as DNA: TGTGCCAGCAGCCCAGCAGGGGTTGCTGGAAACACCATATATTTT.

The DNA for the CDR3 is TGTGCCAGCAGCCTGAACCAGGGGAACACTGAAGCTTTCTTT. Encoded protein: CASSLNQGNTEAFF. V gene TRBV7-2 combines with J gene TRBJ1-1, with D tentatively TRBD1 (5 bases). The CDR3 contains 14 residues. The germline V gene has CDR1 SGHTA and CDR2 FQGNSA. The V end lost 5 bases, the J end lost 1 base, and 11 bases lay between the germline ends.

The chain carries TRBV2 and TRBJ1-1; the D gene is possibly TRBD1 (5 bases). Germline-derived CDR1 and CDR2 are SNHLY and FYNNEI. V lost 8 bases, J lost 4 bases, and 14 bases lay in between. The CDR3 covers 13 residues. The CDR3 DNA follows: TGTGCCAGCTCTAGGGGTTCGGGCACTGAAGCTTTCTTT. Amino acid sequence: CASSRGSGTEAFF.

The chain couples TRBV7-2 to TRBJ2-1; 11 bases are shared with TRBD2. The V gene end was trimmed by 4 bases and the J gene end by 6 bases; junction bases not matched to a gene: 5. The CDR3 length is 15 residues. Germline V gives CDR1 SGHTA, CDR2 FQGNSA. The chain's CDR3 is CASSSPGLAVNEQFF. In DNA, the CDR3 is TGTGCCAGCAGCTCACCGGGACTAGCGGTCAATGAGCAGTTCTTC.